This TCR beta chain was captured by sequencing in a study of blood T cell repertoires in COVID-19. Turning to the study itself: The study drew acute and convalescent COVID-19 samples from the United States, Italy and Spain. Nucleic acid was either cDNA or gDNA, and it came from T cells, B-cell-depleted T cells, or PBMCs.

The data were produced by immunoSEQ multiplex PCR, yet TCRdb's version contains in-frame clones alone and is incomplete. The profile shows around 700,000 clones, about 90% of them singletons. The CDR3 totals 14 residues. V was shortened by 5 bases and J by 1 base, with 12 bases between the two germline ends. Germline CDR1 reads MNHEY; CDR2 reads SMNVEV (reference sequence). The gene calls are TRBV27 and TRBJ2-7; weak D call: TRBD1 (6 bases). The clonotype originates from a woman between 18 and 30 years old with acute or convalescent COVID-19. Sequenced input: peripheral blood. The chain's CDR3 is CASSTAGDSYEQYF. DNA of the CDR3: TGTGCCAGCAGTACCGCAGGGGATTCCTACGAGCAGTACTTC.